Here is one T cell receptor beta chain with its context. The ends lost 5 bases at V and 10 bases at J; junction bases unmatched: 7. Looked up from germline, CDR1 is SQVTM and CDR2 is ANQGSEA. This CDR3 has 14 amino acids. Produced via immunoSEQ multiplex PCR; TCRdb's table is partial and in-frame only. The sample has tens of thousands of clones; 92% are singletons. The sample belongs to a study of T cell changes during pregnancy in multiple sclerosis. This specimen was peripheral blood, taken after pregnancy. The chain employs TRBV29-1 and TRBJ2-1, with 14 bases that match TRBD2. This TCR was recovered from a female donor with multiple sclerosis, enrolled in a pregnancy study. The CDR3 reads CSVKGLAGGREQFF. CDR3 sequence (DNA): TGCAGCGTTAAAGGACTAGCGGGAGGTCGAGAGCAGTTCTTC.